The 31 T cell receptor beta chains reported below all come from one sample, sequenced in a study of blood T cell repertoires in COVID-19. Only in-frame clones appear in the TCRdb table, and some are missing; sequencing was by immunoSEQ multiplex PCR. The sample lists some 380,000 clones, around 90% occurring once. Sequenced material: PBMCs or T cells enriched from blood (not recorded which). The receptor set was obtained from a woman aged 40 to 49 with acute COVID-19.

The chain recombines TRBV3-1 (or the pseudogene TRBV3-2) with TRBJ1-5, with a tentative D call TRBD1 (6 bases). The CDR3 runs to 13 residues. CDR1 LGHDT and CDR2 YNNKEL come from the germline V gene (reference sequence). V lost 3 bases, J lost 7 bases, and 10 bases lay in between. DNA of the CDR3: TGTGCCAGCAGCCAGGGTACAGGGCAGCCCCAGCATTTT. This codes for CASSQGTGQPQHF.

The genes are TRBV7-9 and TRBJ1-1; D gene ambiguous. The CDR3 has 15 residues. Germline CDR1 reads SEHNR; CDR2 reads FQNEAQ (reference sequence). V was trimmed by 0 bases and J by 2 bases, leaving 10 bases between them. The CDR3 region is CASSLARADNTEAFF. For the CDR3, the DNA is TGTGCCAGCAGCTTAGCGAGGGCGGATAACACTGAAGCTTTCTTT.

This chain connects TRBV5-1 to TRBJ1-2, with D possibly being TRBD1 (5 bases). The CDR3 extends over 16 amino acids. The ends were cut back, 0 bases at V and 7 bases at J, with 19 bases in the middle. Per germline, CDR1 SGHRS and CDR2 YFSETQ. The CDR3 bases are TGCGCCAGCAGCTTGGCCGCGGGGCCTGCGACAGCTGGCTACACCTTC. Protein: CASSLAAGPATAGYTF.

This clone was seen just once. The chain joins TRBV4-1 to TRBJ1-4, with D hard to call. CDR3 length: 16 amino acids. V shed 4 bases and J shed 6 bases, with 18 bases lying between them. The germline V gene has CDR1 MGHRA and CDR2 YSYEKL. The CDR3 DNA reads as TGCGCCAGCAGCCGCGAACCGATCGTACGGGATGAAAAACTGTTTTTT. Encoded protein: CASSREPIVRDEKLFF.

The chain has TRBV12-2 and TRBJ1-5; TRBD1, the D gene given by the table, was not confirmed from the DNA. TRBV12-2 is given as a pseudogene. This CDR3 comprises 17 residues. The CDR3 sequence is CASRLATGVSCNQPQHF. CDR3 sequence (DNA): TGTGCAAGTCGCTTAGCTACAGGGGTCTCCTGCAATCAGCCCCAGCATTTT.

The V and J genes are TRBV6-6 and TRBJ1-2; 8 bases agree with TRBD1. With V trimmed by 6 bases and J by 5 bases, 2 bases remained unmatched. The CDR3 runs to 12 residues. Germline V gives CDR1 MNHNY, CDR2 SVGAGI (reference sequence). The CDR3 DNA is TGTGCCAGCAGAGGACAGGGATATGGCTACACCTTC. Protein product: CASRGQGYGYTF.

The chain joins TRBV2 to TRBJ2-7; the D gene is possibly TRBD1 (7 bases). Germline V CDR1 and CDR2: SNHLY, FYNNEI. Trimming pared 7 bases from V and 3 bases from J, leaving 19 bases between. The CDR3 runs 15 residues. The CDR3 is CASTEGTGAIYEQYF. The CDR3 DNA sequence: TGTGCCAGCACGGAGGGCACAGGGGCGATCTACGAGCAGTACTTC.

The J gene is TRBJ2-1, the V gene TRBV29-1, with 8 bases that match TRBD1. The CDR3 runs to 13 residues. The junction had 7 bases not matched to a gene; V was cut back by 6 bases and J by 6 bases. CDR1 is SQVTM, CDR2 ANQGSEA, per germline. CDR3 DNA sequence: TGCAGCGTGGGACAGGAGGGGGTCAATGAGCAGTTCTTC. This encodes CSVGQEGVNEQFF.

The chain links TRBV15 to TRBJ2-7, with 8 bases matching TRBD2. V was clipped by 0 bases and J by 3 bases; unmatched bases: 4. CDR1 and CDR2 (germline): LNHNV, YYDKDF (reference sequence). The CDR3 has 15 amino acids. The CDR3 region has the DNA TGTGCCACCAGCAGAGATACCGGGGGGGGCTACGAGCAGTACTTC. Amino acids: CATSRDTGGGYEQYF.

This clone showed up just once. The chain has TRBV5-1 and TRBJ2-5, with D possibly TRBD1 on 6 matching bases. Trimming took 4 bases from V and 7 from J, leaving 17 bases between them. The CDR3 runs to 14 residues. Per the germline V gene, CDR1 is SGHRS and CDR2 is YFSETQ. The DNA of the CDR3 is TGCGCCAGCAGCCTCCGGGACACCTCGCGGACCCAGTACTTC. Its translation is CASSLRDTSRTQYF.

The CDR3 sequence is CASSPITDITDTQYF. In DNA form, the CDR3 reads TGTGCCAGCTCACCAATTACAGACATCACAGATACGCAGTATTTT. V and J are TRBV18 and TRBJ2-3, with D uncertain. The CDR3 has 15 amino acids. Trimming shortened V by 2 bases and J by 2 bases, and 11 bases separated the two germline ends. From germline, CDR1 is KGHSH and CDR2 LQKENI.

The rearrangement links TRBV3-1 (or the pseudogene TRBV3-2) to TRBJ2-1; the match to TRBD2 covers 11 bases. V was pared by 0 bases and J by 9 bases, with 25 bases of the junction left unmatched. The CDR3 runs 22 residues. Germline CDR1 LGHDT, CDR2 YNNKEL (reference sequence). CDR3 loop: CASSQESPKEDHLSGGALEQFF. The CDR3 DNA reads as TGTGCCAGCAGCCAAGAGTCGCCCAAGGAAGACCACCTTAGCGGGGGGGCGCTTGAGCAGTTCTTC.

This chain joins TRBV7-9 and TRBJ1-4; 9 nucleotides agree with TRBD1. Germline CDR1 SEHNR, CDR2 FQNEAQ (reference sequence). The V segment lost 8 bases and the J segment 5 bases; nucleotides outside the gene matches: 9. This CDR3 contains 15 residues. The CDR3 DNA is TGTGCCAGCTCGAATCCGGGACAGGGAAATGAAAAACTGTTTTTT. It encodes CASSNPGQGNEKLFF.

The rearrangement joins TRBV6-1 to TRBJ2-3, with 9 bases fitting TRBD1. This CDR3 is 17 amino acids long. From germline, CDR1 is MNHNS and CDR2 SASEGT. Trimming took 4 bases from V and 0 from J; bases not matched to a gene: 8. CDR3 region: CASSARDRVGSTDTQYF. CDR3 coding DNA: TGTGCCAGCAGTGCCCGGGACAGGGTTGGGAGCACAGATACGCAGTATTTT.

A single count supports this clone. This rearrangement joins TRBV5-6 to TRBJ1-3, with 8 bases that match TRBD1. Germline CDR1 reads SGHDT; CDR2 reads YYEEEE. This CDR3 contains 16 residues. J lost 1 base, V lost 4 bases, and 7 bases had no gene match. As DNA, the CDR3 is TGTGCCAGCAGCGAAGACAGGGGAACTTCTGGAAACACCATATATTTT. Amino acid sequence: CASSEDRGTSGNTIYF.

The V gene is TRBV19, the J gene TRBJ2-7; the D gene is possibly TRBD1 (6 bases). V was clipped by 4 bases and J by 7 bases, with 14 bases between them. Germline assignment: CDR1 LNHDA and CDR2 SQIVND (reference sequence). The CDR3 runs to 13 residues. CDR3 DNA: TGTGCCAGTAGTACTACAGGGTTGCGGGAGCAGTACTTC. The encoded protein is CASSTTGLREQYF.

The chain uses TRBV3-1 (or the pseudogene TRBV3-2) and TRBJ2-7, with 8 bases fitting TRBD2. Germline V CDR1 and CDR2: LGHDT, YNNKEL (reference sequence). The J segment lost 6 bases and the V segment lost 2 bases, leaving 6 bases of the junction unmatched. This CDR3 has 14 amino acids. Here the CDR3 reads CASSQLRAGGEQYF. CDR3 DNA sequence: TGTGCCAGCAGCCAACTCCGGGCGGGGGGCGAGCAGTACTTC.

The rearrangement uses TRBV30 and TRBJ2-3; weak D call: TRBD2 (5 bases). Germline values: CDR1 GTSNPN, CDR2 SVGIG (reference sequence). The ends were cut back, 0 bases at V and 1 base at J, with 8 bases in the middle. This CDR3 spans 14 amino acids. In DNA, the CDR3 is TGTGCCTGGAGTGTAGGAGGTCGCACAGATACGCAGTATTTT. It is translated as CAWSVGGRTDTQYF.

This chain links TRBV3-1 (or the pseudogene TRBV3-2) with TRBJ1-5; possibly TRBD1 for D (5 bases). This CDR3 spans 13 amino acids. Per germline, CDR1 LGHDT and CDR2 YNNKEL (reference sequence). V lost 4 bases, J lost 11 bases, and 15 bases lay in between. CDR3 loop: CASSPRDSPSQHF. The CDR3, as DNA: TGTGCCAGCAGCCCCCGCGACAGTCCGTCCCAGCATTTT.

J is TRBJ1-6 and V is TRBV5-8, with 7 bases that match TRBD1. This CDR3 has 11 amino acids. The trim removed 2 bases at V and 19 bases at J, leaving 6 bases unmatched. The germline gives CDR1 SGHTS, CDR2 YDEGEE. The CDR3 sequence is CASSLQGYRHF. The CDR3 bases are TGTGCCAGCAGCTTACAGGGGTATAGACACTTT.

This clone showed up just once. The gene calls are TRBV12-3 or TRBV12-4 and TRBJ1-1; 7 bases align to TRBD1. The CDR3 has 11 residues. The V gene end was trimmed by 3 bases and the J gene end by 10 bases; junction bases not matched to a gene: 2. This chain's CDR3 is CASSFNRGAFF. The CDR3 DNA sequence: TGTGCCAGCAGTTTTAACAGGGGAGCTTTCTTT.

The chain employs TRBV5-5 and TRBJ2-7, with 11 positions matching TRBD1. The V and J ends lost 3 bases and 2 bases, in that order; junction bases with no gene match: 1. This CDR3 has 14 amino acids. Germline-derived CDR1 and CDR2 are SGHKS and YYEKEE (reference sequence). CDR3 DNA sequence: TGTGCCAGCAGCTCGGGACAGGGGGCCTACGAGCAGTACTTC. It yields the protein CASSSGQGAYEQYF.

This CDR3 is CASSLGAANEKLFF. The CDR3 DNA reads as TGTGCCAGCAGTTTGGGGGCGGCTAATGAAAAACTGTTTTTT. The V call is TRBV27, the J call TRBJ1-4; maybe TRBD1 (6 bases). CDR3 length equals 14 residues. From germline, CDR1 is MNHEY and CDR2 SMNVEV (reference sequence). Deletions cut 3 bases from V and 3 bases from J, with 8 bases between.

This CDR3 reads CASSPRTGHYEQYF. Written as DNA, the CDR3 is TGCGCCAGCAGCCCCCGGACAGGACACTACGAGCAGTACTTC. V is TRBV5-1 and J is TRBJ2-7; 7 bases agree with TRBD1. Looked up from germline, CDR1 is SGHRS and CDR2 is YFSETQ. J gave up 3 bases and V 4 bases, and 7 bases lay outside the gene matches. This CDR3 region has 14 residues.

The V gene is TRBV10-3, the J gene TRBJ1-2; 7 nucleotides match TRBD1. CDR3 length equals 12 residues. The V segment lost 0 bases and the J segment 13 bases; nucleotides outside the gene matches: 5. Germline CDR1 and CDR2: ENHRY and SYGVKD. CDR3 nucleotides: TGTGCCATCAGTGAGTCACAGGGGTCCGGCACCTTC. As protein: CAISESQGSGTF.

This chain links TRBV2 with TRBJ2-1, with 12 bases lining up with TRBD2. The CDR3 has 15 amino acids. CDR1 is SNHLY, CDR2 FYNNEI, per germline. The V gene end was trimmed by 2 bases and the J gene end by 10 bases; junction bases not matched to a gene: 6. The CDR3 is CASSETSGGLQEQFF. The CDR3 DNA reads TGTGCCAGCAGTGAAACTAGCGGGGGGTTACAGGAGCAGTTCTTC.

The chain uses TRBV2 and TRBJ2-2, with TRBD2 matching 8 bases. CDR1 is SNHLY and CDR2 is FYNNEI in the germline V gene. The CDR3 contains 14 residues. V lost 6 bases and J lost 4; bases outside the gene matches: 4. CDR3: CASRGTSITGELFF. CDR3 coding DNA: TGTGCCAGCAGAGGGACTAGTATCACCGGGGAGCTGTTTTTT.

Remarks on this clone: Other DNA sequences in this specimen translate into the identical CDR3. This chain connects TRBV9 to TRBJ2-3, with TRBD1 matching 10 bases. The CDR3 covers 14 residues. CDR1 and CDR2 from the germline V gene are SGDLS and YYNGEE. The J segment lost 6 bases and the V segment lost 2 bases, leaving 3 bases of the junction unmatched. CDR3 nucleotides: TGTGCCAGCAGCGTGGGACAGGGGTACGATACGCAGTATTTT. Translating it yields CASSVGQGYDTQYF.

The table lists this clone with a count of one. The CDR3 is CASSIPSSGRKVTEAFF. CDR3 coding DNA: TGTGCCAGTAGTATCCCCTCTTCAGGGAGGAAGGTAACTGAAGCTTTCTTT. The chain couples TRBV19 to TRBJ1-1; D may be TRBD1 (5 bases). The germline V and J ends were trimmed by 3 bases and 5 bases, with 22 bases remaining between them. The CDR3 runs to 17 residues. Germline-derived CDR1 and CDR2 are LNHDA and SQIVND (reference sequence).

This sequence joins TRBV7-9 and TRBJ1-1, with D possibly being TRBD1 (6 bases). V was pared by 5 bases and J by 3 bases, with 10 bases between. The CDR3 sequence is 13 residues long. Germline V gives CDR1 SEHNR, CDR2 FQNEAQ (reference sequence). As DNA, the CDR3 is TGTGCCAGCAGCACGGGACAACACACTGAAGCTTTCTTT. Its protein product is CASSTGQHTEAFF.

The CDR3 region has the DNA TGCGCCAGCAGCCAAGATAGCGGGGAAGCGAGAGATACGCAGTATTTT. Its translation is CASSQDSGEARDTQYF. The chain employs TRBV4-1 and TRBJ2-3; 8 positions match TRBD2. This CDR3 has 16 amino acids. V lost 0 bases and J lost 5; bases outside the gene matches: 7. CDR1 is MGHRA, CDR2 YSYEKL, per germline.